The next 10 T cell receptor beta chains were all read from a single sample in a study of CD8+CD57+ T cells in acquired aplastic anemia. The template for TCR beta VDJ and CDR3 sequence profiling was genomic DNA. MiXCR was run by TCRdb on the reads, yielding one entry per CDR3 protein. The table shows fewer than 200,000 distinct CDR3 sequences, with less than 60% occurring only once. Previously, flow cytometry had revealed CD8+CD57+ cell expansion in the patients chosen for sequencing. Sequencing used sorted CD4+, CD8+, or CD8+CD57+ T cells (not recorded which) from PBMCs. The source is a human donor with aplastic anemia.

This chain connects TRBV15 to TRBJ1-5; D may be TRBD1 (5 bases). CDR1 is LNHNV and CDR2 is YYDKDF in the germline V gene (reference sequence). The CDR3 spans 15 residues. V lost 7 bases, J lost 0 bases, and 13 bases lay in between. CDR3 region: CATNQGLNSNQPQHF. CDR3 in DNA: TGTGCCACCAATCAGGGATTAAATAGCAATCAGCCCCAGCATTTT.

In its sample, this clonotype was seen many times. This chain connects TRBV10-3 to TRBJ2-1; 12 bases align to TRBD2. Germline CDR1 reads ENHRY; CDR2 reads SYGVKD. Trimming at V came to 8 bases and at J to 12 bases, leaving 11 bases not matched to a gene. The length of the CDR3 is 14 residues. The CDR3 spells CAILASGGAGGQFF. Here the CDR3 DNA reads TGTGCCATCCTCGCTAGCGGGGGGGCAGGGGGGCAGTTCTTC.

This sequence joins TRBV29-1 and TRBJ2-2, with 9 positions matching TRBD1. The CDR3 sequence is 13 residues long. The germline CDR1 and CDR2 sequences are SQVTM and ANQGSEA. J was trimmed by 6 bases and V by 3 bases; bases with no gene match: 2. As DNA, the CDR3 is TGCAGCGTTGAGGGACAGGGCCCCGGGGAGCTGTTTTTT. Its protein product is CSVEGQGPGELFF.

The chain uses TRBV6-5 and TRBJ2-7; 7 bases line up with TRBD2. Germline CDR1 and CDR2: MNHEY and SVGAGI. CDR3 size: 15 residues. With V trimmed by 0 bases and J by 3 bases, 5 bases remained unmatched. The CDR3 bases are TGTGCCAGCAGTTACTCTCGGGGGGTGGTCTACGAGCAGTACTTC. The encoded protein is CASSYSRGVVYEQYF.

V usage is TRBV7-9 and J usage is TRBJ1-2; D unclear. Deletions cut 3 bases from V and 4 bases from J, with 12 bases between. The length of the CDR3 is 14 residues. CDR1 and CDR2 from the germline V gene are SEHNR and FQNEAQ (reference sequence). The CDR3 DNA follows: TGTGCCAGCAGCTTCGGAGGGAGTCCCTATGGCTACACCTTC. Protein sequence: CASSFGGSPYGYTF.

This clonotype was recorded many times. The CDR3 DNA reads TGTGCCAGTAGTATCCAGGGTATCATGAACACTGAAGCTTTCTTT. This translates into CASSIQGIMNTEAFF. This chain uses TRBV19 with TRBJ1-1; the D gene is possibly TRBD1 (5 bases). The CDR3 is made up of 15 amino acids. Trimming removed 3 bases at V and 0 bases at J, with 11 bases between. Germline CDR1 reads LNHDA; CDR2 reads SQIVND (reference sequence).

The DNA of the CDR3 is TGTGCCAGCTTCAGCTTAGATGGCTACACCTTC. As protein: CASFSLDGYTF. V and J are TRBV5-4 and TRBJ1-2; no firm D call. Germline CDR1 SGHNT, CDR2 YYREEE (reference sequence). With 7 bases removed from V and 6 bases from J, the gap between germline ends came to 10 bases. The CDR3 contains 11 residues.

A word on this clonotype: Germline is not matched at one junction end, which may reflect a read error. The chain is built from TRBV2 and TRBJ1-2, with D possibly matching TRBD1 (6 bases). Germline V gene sequence: CDR1 SNHLY, CDR2 FYNNEI. The CDR3 sequence is 14 residues long. This chain's CDR3 is CAGSNSGQGMSYTF. Written as DNA, the CDR3 is TGTGCCGGCAGTAACTCCGGGCAGGGGATGAGCTACACCTTC.

This clonotype was picked up many times. Written as DNA, the CDR3 is TGTGCCAGCAGTTACAATCAGCCCCAGCATTTT. Its translation: CASSYNQPQHF. The chain uses TRBV6-5 and TRBJ1-5, with D hard to call. Deletions cut 2 bases from V and 4 bases from J, with 0 bases between. CDR1 is MNHEY and CDR2 is SVGAGI in the germline V gene. CDR3 length equals 11 residues.

In nucleotides, the CDR3 is TGTGCCAGCTCACCAGCCAGGGTCAGTGGCTATGGCTACACCTTC. It is translated as CASSPARVSGYGYTF. The rearrangement links TRBV18 to TRBJ1-2; a weak D match, TRBD1 (5 bases). Trimming took 2 bases from V and 4 from J, leaving 14 bases between them. The CDR3 runs to 15 residues. CDR1 is KGHSH and CDR2 is LQKENI in the germline V gene. Variable domain in full (rest from reference TRBV18 and TRBJ1-2): NAGVMQNPRHLVRRRGQEARLRCSPMKGHSHVYWYRQLPEEGLKFMVYLQKENIIDESGMPKERFSAEFPKEGPSILRIQQVVRGDSAAYFCASSPARVSGYGYTFGSGTRLTVV.